Listed here are 26 T cell receptor beta chains from one sample, sequenced in a study of cytomegalovirus exposure and HLA in healthy donors. PCR involved 60 Vbeta and 13 Jbeta primers. Only in-frame clones appear in the TCRdb table, and some are missing; sequencing was by immunoSEQ multiplex PCR. The table records about 210,000 clones, approximately 83% of them present only once. Material for sequencing was PBMCs. The receptors come from a woman aged 45 to 65 in good health and CMV-seropositive.

The chain has TRBV9 and TRBJ2-3; 10 nucleotides agree with TRBD2. V shed 5 bases and J 5 bases; nucleotides not matched to a gene: 8. CDR3 length: 15 residues. CDR1 is SGDLS, CDR2 YYNGEE, per germline. The CDR3 protein is CASRESGGVLDTQYF. The CDR3 nucleotides read TGTGCCAGCAGGGAAAGCGGGGGGGTTCTAGATACGCAGTATTTT.

The chain recombines TRBV27 with TRBJ2-7; D is ambiguous. Trimming removed 3 bases at V and 0 bases at J, with 6 bases between. Germline V gives CDR1 MNHEY, CDR2 SMNVEV (reference sequence). The CDR3 extends over 13 amino acids. CDR3 sequence reads: CASSLGRSYEQYF. CDR3 in DNA: TGTGCCAGCAGTTTGGGCCGCTCCTACGAGCAGTACTTC.

The V gene is TRBV9, the J gene TRBJ1-1; unclear D gene. CDR3 length: 18 residues. Germline V gene lookup returns CDR1 SGDLS and CDR2 YYNGEE. V was shortened by 1 base and J by 0 bases, with 19 bases between the two germline ends. The CDR3 region is CASSVRGSGPDLNTEAFF. The CDR3 region has the DNA TGTGCCAGCAGCGTACGGGGATCCGGGCCGGATTTGAACACTGAAGCTTTCTTT.

The chain employs TRBV7-2 and TRBJ2-3; 7 positions match TRBD1. CDR1 and CDR2 (germline): SGHTA, FQGNSA. The CDR3 is 13 residues long. Losses at the gene ends were 9 bases for V and 2 bases for J; bases not matched to a gene: 5. CDR3 amino acids: CASGTASTDTQYF. CDR3 nucleotide sequence: TGTGCCAGTGGGACAGCCTCCACAGATACGCAGTATTTT. Drawing the rest from reference TRBV7-2 and TRBJ2-3, the complete variable domain is GAGVSQSPSNKVTEKGKDVELRCDPISGHTALYWYRQSLGQGLEFLIYFQGNSAPDKSGLPSDRFSAERTGGSVSTLTIQRTQQEDSAVYLCASGTASTDTQYFGPGTRLTVL.

The chain uses TRBV7-3 and TRBJ1-2; 8 bases fit TRBD1. The V and J ends lost 0 bases and 4 bases, in that order; junction bases with no gene match: 4. This CDR3 has 15 residues. The germline V gene has CDR1 SGHTA and CDR2 FQGTGA. The CDR3 DNA reads TGTGCCAGCAGCTTAACCGGACAGGGCGTCTATGGCTACACCTTC. Translation: CASSLTGQGVYGYTF.

CDR3 coding DNA: TGTGCCAGCCAAGGGGCAGGGGGGTCAGAGACCCAGTACTTC. Amino acid sequence: CASQGAGGSETQYF. The rearrangement links TRBV5-4 to TRBJ2-5; D might be TRBD1 (7 bases). The CDR3 runs 14 residues. V shed 7 bases and J shed 4 bases, with 17 bases lying between them. Germline V gene sequence: CDR1 SGHNT, CDR2 YYREEE (reference sequence).

This chain connects TRBV9 to TRBJ1-1; D ambiguous. V lost 3 bases and J lost 4, with 13 bases in between. CDR1 and CDR2 from the germline V gene are SGDLS and YYNGEE. This CDR3 is built from 14 residues. CDR3 protein: CASSGQGGRTEAFF. CDR3 bases: TGTGCCAGCAGCGGGCAAGGAGGACGCACTGAAGCTTTCTTT.

V is TRBV19 and J is TRBJ1-4; D is ambiguous. V was cut by 9 bases and J by 0 bases, with 14 bases left in between. Germline V CDR1 and CDR2: LNHDA, SQIVND (reference sequence). This CDR3 has 15 residues. The CDR3 nucleotides read TGTGCCAGCACATTCGACGGAGCAACTAATGAAAAACTGTTTTTT. Encoded protein: CASTFDGATNEKLFF.

The chain couples TRBV6-1 to TRBJ1-2; no clear D gene. The CDR3 is 12 residues long. Trimming removed 9 bases from V and 4 bases from J, with 12 bases in between. CDR1 is MNHNS, CDR2 SASEGT, per germline. CDR3 bases: TGTGCCAGTGCGGAGCCTTTCTATGGCTACACCTTC. Translating gives CASAEPFYGYTF.

This rearrangement joins TRBV11-3 to TRBJ2-3, with D perhaps matching TRBD1 (5 bases). Germline values: CDR1 SGHNT, CDR2 YENEEA. The germline V and J ends were trimmed by 5 bases and 4 bases, with 13 bases remaining between them. The CDR3 extends over 14 amino acids. DNA for the CDR3: TGTGCCAGCAGCCGTACTTTCAGGGCAGATACGCAGTATTTT. Translated, it gives CASSRTFRADTQYF.

CDR3 amino acids: CASSPPGLAGGNEQFF. Written as DNA, the CDR3 is TGTGCCAGCAGCCCACCGGGACTAGCGGGGGGGAATGAGCAGTTCTTC. The rearrangement links TRBV5-4 to TRBJ2-1; 16 bases align to TRBD2. Germline V CDR1 and CDR2: SGHNT, YYREEE (reference sequence). The V segment lost 4 bases and the J segment 7 bases; nucleotides outside the gene matches: 5. The CDR3 is made up of 16 amino acids.

The chain combines TRBV6-1 with TRBJ2-3, with D possibly TRBD2 on 6 matching bases. The length of the CDR3 is 15 residues. Trimming removed 7 bases at V and 1 base at J, with 15 bases between. The germline V gene has CDR1 MNHNS and CDR2 SASEGT. In DNA form, the CDR3 reads TGTGCCAGCAAAGGCGGGGCCGGGGGCACAGATACGCAGTATTTT. Translated, it gives CASKGGAGGTDTQYF.

This sequence joins TRBV4-3 and TRBJ2-5; D is perhaps TRBD2 (5 bases). Near its end, the DNA agrees better with TRBJ2-7, so the J call may be wrong. The CDR3 covers 16 residues. Looked up from germline, CDR1 is LGHNA and CDR2 is YSLEER. CDR3 amino acids: CASSQDQLGETYEQYF. CDR3 bases: TGCGCCAGCAGCCAAGATCAACTGGGAGAAACCTACGAGCAGTACTTC.

The gene calls are TRBV4-1 and TRBJ2-1; 11 bases agree with TRBD2. CDR1 and CDR2 (germline): MGHRA, YSYEKL. The length of the CDR3 is 15 residues. J was trimmed by 6 bases and V by 5 bases; bases with no gene match: 6. CDR3 protein: CASSILAGAANEQFF. The CDR3 coding sequence is TGCGCCAGCAGCATACTAGCGGGGGCCGCCAATGAGCAGTTCTTC.

Details on this clone: Germline is not matched at one junction end, which may reflect a read error. The chain recombines TRBV6-4 with TRBJ2-1; D may be TRBD1 (6 bases). This CDR3 region has 13 residues. Germline loops: CDR1 MRHNA, CDR2 SNTAGT. As DNA, the CDR3 is TGTGCCAGCAGTAACTCGGACAGTAATGAGCAGTTCTTC. Translation: CASSNSDSNEQFF.

The chain employs TRBV10-3 and TRBJ1-2; D may be TRBD1 (5 bases). With 6 bases removed from V and 3 bases from J, the gap between germline ends came to 11 bases. The V gene's germline CDR1 is ENHRY and CDR2 SYGVKD. CDR3 size: 13 residues. CDR3 in amino acids: CAIRSGTYYGYTF. The CDR3 nucleotides read TGTGCCATCAGGTCGGGGACTTACTATGGCTACACCTTC.

In its sample, this clone was seen a few times. The V gene is TRBV9, the J gene TRBJ2-5; D unclear. Deletions cut 0 bases from V and 7 bases from J, with 10 bases between. CDR1 and CDR2 (germline): SGDLS, YYNGEE. CDR3 length: 13 residues. CDR3 protein: CASSVASDGTQYF. The CDR3 coding sequence is TGTGCCAGCAGCGTAGCTAGTGATGGGACCCAGTACTTC. The entire variable domain, with the rest obtained from reference TRBV9 and TRBJ2-5, is as follows: DSGVTQTPKHLITATGQRVTLRCSPRSGDLSVYWYQQSLDQGLQFLIQYYNGEERAKGNILERFSAQQFPDLHSELNLSSLELGDSALYFCASSVASDGTQYFGPGTRLLVL.

J is TRBJ2-2 and V is TRBV5-1, with 9 bases fitting TRBD1. The CDR3 is made up of 15 amino acids. The germline CDR1 and CDR2 sequences are SGHRS and YFSETQ. V shed 3 bases, J shed 4 bases, and the junction held 4 bases outside the gene matches. The CDR3 loop is CASSSTGGGTGELFF. As DNA, the CDR3 is TGCGCCAGCAGCTCAACAGGGGGCGGCACCGGGGAGCTGTTTTTT.

This chain joins TRBV4-2 and TRBJ2-7; TRBD1 aligns across 8 bases. The CDR3 covers 14 residues. From germline, CDR1 is LGHNA and CDR2 YNFKEQ. The V segment lost 1 base and the J segment 2 bases; nucleotides outside the gene matches: 1. The CDR3 spells CASSQVTGAYEQYF. As DNA, the CDR3 is TGTGCCAGCAGCCAAGTGACAGGGGCCTACGAGCAGTACTTC.

This chain uses TRBV30 with TRBJ1-2, with D unclear. Trimming removed 1 base at V and 4 bases at J, with 10 bases between. Germline V gene data show CDR1 as GTSNPN and CDR2 as SVGIG (reference sequence). The CDR3 loop spans 13 amino acids. CDR3 coding DNA: TGTGCCTGGAGTGGACTGCAGAGCTATGGCTACACCTTC. It translates to CAWSGLQSYGYTF.

This chain connects TRBV5-1 to TRBJ1-4; 11 positions agree with TRBD1. Germline CDR1 is SGHRS and CDR2 is YFSETQ. The CDR3 totals 15 residues. Unmatched junction bases numbered 6, after V lost 4 bases and J lost 7 bases. In DNA form, the CDR3 reads TGCGCCAGCAGCGAATGGACAGGGGGCATTGAAAAACTGTTTTTT. Protein sequence: CASSEWTGGIEKLFF.

The chain carries TRBV9 and TRBJ2-3; 8 nucleotides match TRBD2. This CDR3 spans 16 amino acids. The trim removed 0 bases at V and 1 base at J, leaving 4 bases unmatched. Germline V CDR1 and CDR2: SGDLS, YYNGEE. The CDR3 reads CASSVESSGGTDTQYF. For the CDR3, the DNA is TGTGCCAGCAGCGTAGAGAGTAGCGGGGGCACAGATACGCAGTATTTT.

The CDR3 nucleotides read TGTGCCAGCAGTTTGGCCAGGGGGGCCTACGAGCAGTACTTC. Translation gives CASSLARGAYEQYF. This chain joins TRBV6-5 and TRBJ2-7; D possibly corresponds to TRBD1 (7 bases). Trimming removed 4 bases at V and 2 bases at J, with 12 bases between. Germline V gene data show CDR1 as MNHEY and CDR2 as SVGAGI. CDR3 length: 14 residues.

The V and J genes are TRBV28 and TRBJ2-7; D possibly corresponds to TRBD1 (6 bases). The germline V and J ends were trimmed by 9 bases and 5 bases, with 11 bases remaining between them. There are 11 residues in the CDR3. Germline V lookup: CDR1 MDHEN, CDR2 SYDVKM. CDR3 loop: CASQGFHEQYF. CDR3 nucleotides: TGTGCCAGTCAGGGGTTCCACGAGCAGTACTTC.

The chain combines TRBV18 with TRBJ1-5; TRBD1 agrees at 7 bases. With V trimmed by 3 bases and J by 3 bases, 8 bases remained unmatched. The length of the CDR3 is 16 residues. Germline V gene lookup returns CDR1 KGHSH and CDR2 LQKENI. The CDR3 protein is CASSPGTGATNQPQHF. The DNA of the CDR3 is TGTGCCAGCTCACCCGGTACAGGGGCTACCAATCAGCCCCAGCATTTT. Full variable domain (rest looked up from reference TRBV18 and TRBJ1-5): NAGVMQNPRHLVRRRGQEARLRCSPMKGHSHVYWYRQLPEEGLKFMVYLQKENIIDESGMPKERFSAEFPKEGPSILRIQQVVRGDSAAYFCASSPGTGATNQPQHFGDGTRLSIL.

The chain couples TRBV19 to TRBJ2-2; the D gene is possibly TRBD1 (5 bases). CDR1 and CDR2 from the germline V gene are LNHDA and SQIVND (reference sequence). Trimming left V 4 bases short and J 5 bases short, with 8 bases between. The CDR3 sequence is 13 residues long. CDR3 loop: CASSRKGTGELFF. The CDR3 DNA is TGTGCCAGTAGTAGGAAGGGGACCGGGGAGCTGTTTTTT.